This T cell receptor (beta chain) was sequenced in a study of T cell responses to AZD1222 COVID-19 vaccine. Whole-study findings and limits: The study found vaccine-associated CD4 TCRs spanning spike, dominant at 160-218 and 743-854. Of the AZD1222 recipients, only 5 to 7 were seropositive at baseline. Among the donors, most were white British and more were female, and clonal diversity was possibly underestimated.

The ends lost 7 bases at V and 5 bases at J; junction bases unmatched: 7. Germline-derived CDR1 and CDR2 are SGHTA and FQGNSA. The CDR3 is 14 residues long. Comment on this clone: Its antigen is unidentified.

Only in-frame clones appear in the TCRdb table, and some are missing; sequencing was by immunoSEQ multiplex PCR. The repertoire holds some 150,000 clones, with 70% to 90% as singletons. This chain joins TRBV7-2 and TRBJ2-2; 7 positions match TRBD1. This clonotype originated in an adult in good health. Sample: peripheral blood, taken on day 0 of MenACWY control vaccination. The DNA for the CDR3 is TGTGCCAGCACAGGACAGGCACGTACCGGGGAGCTGTTTTTT. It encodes CASTGQARTGELFF.